In its sample, the clone carrying this T cell receptor beta chain was seen a few times. No antigen is known for it. This sample was included in a study of blood T cells in healthy people across ages. Study-wide results and caveats: The long-lived group displayed more naive CD4+ cells, plus higher diversity, than the aged donors did. Diversity figures derived from one million T cells were judged to underestimate the true value.

Using a J-beta primer mix together with a sample-barcoded 5' primer, a second PCR was run for roughly 6 to 11 cycles. TCRdb re-called the 5' RACE reads through MiXCR, storing one row per CDR3 protein. The sample consists of over 1,500,000 distinct CDR3 sequences, 40% to 55% of them appearing once. The receptor comes from a woman aged 40-49 years in good health. The sequenced material came from blood.

The CDR3 is CASSRWTGAYQETQYF. CDR3 bases: TGCGCCAGCAGCAGATGGACAGGGGCGTACCAAGAGACCCAGTACTTC. This chain links TRBV5-1 with TRBJ2-5; the match to TRBD1 covers 9 bases. The CDR3 runs to 16 residues. The junction had 7 bases not matched to a gene; V was cut back by 4 bases and J by 0 bases. Germline lookup yields CDR1 SGHRS and CDR2 YFSETQ.